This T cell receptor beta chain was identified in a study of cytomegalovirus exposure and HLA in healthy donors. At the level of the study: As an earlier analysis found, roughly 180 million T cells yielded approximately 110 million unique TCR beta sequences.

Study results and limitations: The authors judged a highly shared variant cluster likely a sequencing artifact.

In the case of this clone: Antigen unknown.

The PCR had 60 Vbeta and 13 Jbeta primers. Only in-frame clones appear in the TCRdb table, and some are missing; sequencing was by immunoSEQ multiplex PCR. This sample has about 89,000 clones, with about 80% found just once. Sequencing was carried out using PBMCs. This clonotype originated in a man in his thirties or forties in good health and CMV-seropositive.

In DNA, the CDR3 is TGCGCCAGCAGCTGGGCACAGGGGCTCCCTACCTACGAGCAGTACTTC. Translating it yields CASSWAQGLPTYEQYF. The chain couples TRBV5-1 to TRBJ2-5, with TRBD1 matching 7 bases. The assigned J gene may be wrong: the sequence end matches TRBJ2-7 better. Per the germline V gene, CDR1 is SGHRS and CDR2 is YFSETQ. The CDR3 covers 16 residues.